These 23 T cell receptor beta chains were sequenced from one sample in a study of cytomegalovirus exposure and HLA in healthy donors. The PCR employed 60 Vbeta primers together with 13 Jbeta primers. This table comes from immunoSEQ multiplex PCR, and its TCRdb copy is limited to in-frame clones, with some not included. The repertoire holds more than 100,000 clones, with about 64% as singletons. Source material: PBMCs. The receptors were sampled from a woman in her thirties or forties in good health and CMV-seronegative.

The chain employs TRBV5-6 and TRBJ2-1; 9 nucleotides line up with TRBD2. There are 17 residues in the CDR3. Germline CDR1 and CDR2: SGHDT and YYEEEE. V shed 1 base and J 4 bases; nucleotides not matched to a gene: 9. The CDR3 reads CASSLTASGAHYNEQFF. CDR3 DNA sequence: TGTGCCAGCAGCTTGACGGCTAGCGGGGCCCATTACAATGAGCAGTTCTTC.

The chain carries TRBV18 and TRBJ1-2; D gene ambiguous. The CDR3 length is 13 residues. Trimming pared 3 bases from V and 6 bases from J, leaving 11 bases between. The germline V gene encodes CDR1 KGHSH and CDR2 LQKENI. The CDR3 nucleotides are TGTGCCAGCTCACCCGGACTAGCAGATGGCTACACCTTC. Amino acid sequence: CASSPGLADGYTF.

This clone turned up a few times. The chain combines TRBV27 with TRBJ1-1, with unresolved D. The CDR3 totals 13 residues. Trimming removed 6 bases from V and 4 bases from J, with 12 bases in between. The germline V gene encodes CDR1 MNHEY and CDR2 SMNVEV (reference sequence). The CDR3: CASSSHEGTEAFF. The CDR3 nucleotides read TGTGCCAGCAGCTCGCATGAGGGCACTGAAGCTTTCTTT.

As concerns this clone: The sample has other DNA sequences that encode this CDR3 too. The CDR3 sequence: CASSLRGDTEAFF. The CDR3 bases are TGTGCCAGCAGCTTGCGGGGTGACACTGAAGCTTTCTTT. The genes are TRBV7-3 and TRBJ1-1; D uncertain. Germline V gene data show CDR1 as SGHTA and CDR2 as FQGTGA. The CDR3 runs to 13 residues. The V and J ends lost 3 bases and 3 bases respectively, with 8 bases between them.

The chain carries TRBV6-1 and TRBJ1-3; D may be TRBD1 (6 bases). Germline CDR1 and CDR2: MNHNS and SASEGT. CDR3 length equals 18 residues. V was pared by 2 bases and J by 2 bases, with 19 bases between. CDR3 nucleotides: TGTGCCAGCAGTGAAAGACTAAGGGGGGGTTCTGCTGGAAACACCATATATTTT. Translation: CASSERLRGGSAGNTIYF.

The gene calls are TRBV27 and TRBJ1-2; D not resolved. The CDR3 loop spans 13 amino acids. Germline V gene sequence: CDR1 MNHEY, CDR2 SMNVEV (reference sequence). Trimming left V 2 bases short and J 0 bases short, with 4 bases between. The CDR3 sequence is CASSLQANYGYTF. DNA of the CDR3: TGTGCCAGCAGTTTACAGGCTAACTATGGCTACACCTTC.

The V gene is TRBV7-9, the J gene TRBJ2-5, with 9 bases fitting TRBD1. Germline lookup yields CDR1 SEHNR and CDR2 FQNEAQ (reference sequence). Trimming removed 5 bases from V and 0 bases from J; junction bases left unmatched: 4. The CDR3 has 15 amino acids. The CDR3 coding sequence is TGTGCCAGCAGCCTGGGACAGGGACACCAAGAGACCCAGTACTTC. Residues: CASSLGQGHQETQYF.

This rearrangement joins TRBV5-6 to TRBJ1-2; D call uncertain. The CDR3 runs to 14 residues. Between the trimmed V and J ends, which lost 0 bases and 4 bases, there was a span of 10 bases. Per germline, CDR1 SGHDT and CDR2 YYEEEE. CDR3 in DNA: TGTGCCAGCAGCTTGGAGGCAGCGTCCTATGGCTACACCTTC. Protein product: CASSLEAASYGYTF.

The chain employs TRBV7-9 and TRBJ2-3; no definite D call. Per the germline V gene, CDR1 is SEHNR and CDR2 is FQNEAQ (reference sequence). The CDR3 runs to 11 residues. Trimming took off 8 bases at V and 0 bases at J, with 3 bases between the two ends. The CDR3 is CASLSTDTQYF. For the CDR3, the DNA is TGTGCCAGCCTTAGCACAGATACGCAGTATTTT.

CDR3 protein: CASSLGPSHIGAFF. CDR3 DNA: TGCGCCAGCAGCTTGGGGCCTTCACATATTGGAGCTTTCTTT. The chain carries TRBV5-1 and TRBJ1-1; D unclear. The V gene's germline CDR1 is SGHRS and CDR2 YFSETQ. The V end was cut by 0 bases, the J end by 10 bases, with 16 bases between. CDR3 length equals 14 residues.

The genes are TRBV9 and TRBJ1-2; 7 nucleotides agree with TRBD1. CDR1 and CDR2 from the germline V gene are SGDLS and YYNGEE. This CDR3 spans 14 amino acids. Trimming took 4 bases from V and 10 from J; bases not matched to a gene: 13. In DNA form, the CDR3 reads TGTGCCAGCAGCCACCTCGGGACAGACTTTTACTACACCTTC. Its protein is CASSHLGTDFYYTF.

The chain combines TRBV5-6 with TRBJ2-2, with a tentative D call TRBD1 (6 bases). There are 14 residues in the CDR3. Trimming removed 5 bases from V and 12 bases from J, with 20 bases in between. Germline V gene data show CDR1 as SGHDT and CDR2 as YYEEEE. The CDR3 bases are TGTGCCAGCAGAACGGACAGAACCTTCCCACAGCTGTTTTTT. Translation: CASRTDRTFPQLFF.

The CDR3, as DNA: TGTGCCAGTGAGACTGGGGCCGGGGGGAAGTCTACGCAGTATTTT. It encodes CASETGAGGKSTQYF. The chain links TRBV19 to TRBJ2-3; 7 bases agree with TRBD2. The CDR3 covers 15 residues. Germline CDR1 and CDR2: LNHDA and SQIVND (reference sequence). With 8 bases clipped from V and 8 bases from J, the junction kept 16 bases outside the gene matches.

The CDR3 loop is CASSLAGGTDTQYF. In DNA, the CDR3 is TGCGCCAGCAGCTTGGCAGGGGGAACAGATACGCAGTATTTT. The chain joins TRBV5-1 to TRBJ2-3; TRBD1 matches at 7 bases. The V segment lost 0 bases and the J segment 3 bases; nucleotides outside the gene matches: 1. Germline V gene data show CDR1 as SGHRS and CDR2 as YFSETQ. This CDR3 comprises 14 residues.

This clone was picked up a small number of times. This chain joins TRBV4-3 and TRBJ1-1; no definite D call. Germline-derived CDR1 and CDR2 are LGHNA and YSLEER. The CDR3 loop spans 15 amino acids. Trimming removed 0 bases from V and 2 bases from J, with 10 bases in between. The CDR3 reads CASSQDTAKNTEAFF. In nucleotides, the CDR3 is TGCGCCAGCAGCCAAGACACAGCAAAAAACACTGAAGCTTTCTTT.

This clone came up a few times. This chain connects TRBV28 to TRBJ1-5; 9 nucleotides agree with TRBD1. The CDR3 runs to 17 residues. Trimming cost V 7 bases and J 3 bases; bases outside gene matches: 13. Germline assignment: CDR1 MDHEN and CDR2 SYDVKM. The CDR3 bases are TGTGCCAGCACCCCGGGACAGGGTAGGGGTCCCAATCAGCCCCAGCATTTT. This sequence encodes CASTPGQGRGPNQPQHF.

This sequence joins TRBV18 and TRBJ1-5; weak D call: TRBD1 (5 bases). The CDR3 length is 16 residues. Trimming removed 4 bases from V and 11 bases from J, with 24 bases in between. CDR1 and CDR2 (germline): KGHSH, LQKENI. The CDR3 region has the DNA TGTGCCAGCTCACTAAAACAGGCCGCCCCGACGGCAGCCCAGCATTTT. Translating it yields CASSLKQAAPTAAQHF.

V gene TRBV2 combines with J gene TRBJ1-1, with D unresolved. In germline, CDR1 is SNHLY, CDR2 FYNNEI. V dropped 4 bases and J dropped 1 base, with 7 bases sitting between them. This CDR3 spans 13 amino acids. CDR3: CASSVLENTEAFF. Here the CDR3 DNA reads TGTGCCAGCAGTGTTTTAGAGAACACTGAAGCTTTCTTT.

The V call is TRBV9, the J call TRBJ1-3; D gene unclear. This CDR3 has 15 amino acids. Germline CDR1 and CDR2: SGDLS and YYNGEE. Trimming left V 0 bases short and J 1 base short, with 8 bases between. The CDR3 spells CASSVDGGSGNTIYF. The CDR3 coding sequence is TGTGCCAGCAGCGTAGATGGAGGTTCTGGAAACACCATATATTTT.

V usage is TRBV28 and J usage is TRBJ1-1; no firm D call. Germline V gives CDR1 MDHEN, CDR2 SYDVKM. V was pared by 1 base and J by 8 bases, with 8 bases between. The CDR3 runs 12 residues. CDR3 in amino acids: CASSLLIQEAFF. DNA of the CDR3: TGTGCCAGCAGTTTATTAATACAGGAAGCTTTCTTT.

The table lists this clone with a few counts. The chain recombines TRBV6-6 with TRBJ2-3; a possible D gene is TRBD1 (5 bases). Trimming stripped 6 bases from V and 0 bases from J, with 13 bases between. Germline V CDR1 and CDR2: MNHNY, SVGAGI (reference sequence). The CDR3 runs to 15 residues. CDR3 region: CASRNQGFSTDTQYF. The CDR3 nucleotides read TGTGCCAGCAGGAACCAGGGATTTAGCACAGATACGCAGTATTTT.

V is TRBV5-6 and J is TRBJ2-7; 11 bases line up with TRBD1. V trimming: 2 bases; J trimming: 1 base; junction bases outside the gene matches: 5. Germline values: CDR1 SGHDT, CDR2 YYEEEE. The CDR3 extends over 16 amino acids. The CDR3: CASSLPGQGASYEQYF. The CDR3, as DNA: TGTGCCAGCAGCTTACCCGGACAGGGGGCTTCCTACGAGCAGTACTTC.

CDR3 protein: CASTPRGGAVDTEAFF. DNA of the CDR3: TGCGCCAGCACCCCGAGGGGGGGGGCTGTGGACACTGAAGCTTTCTTT. The chain combines TRBV5-1 with TRBJ1-1, with D tentatively TRBD1 (6 bases). The germline gives CDR1 SGHRS, CDR2 YFSETQ. V lost 6 bases and J 3 bases, leaving 21 bases between the germline ends. The length of the CDR3 is 16 residues.